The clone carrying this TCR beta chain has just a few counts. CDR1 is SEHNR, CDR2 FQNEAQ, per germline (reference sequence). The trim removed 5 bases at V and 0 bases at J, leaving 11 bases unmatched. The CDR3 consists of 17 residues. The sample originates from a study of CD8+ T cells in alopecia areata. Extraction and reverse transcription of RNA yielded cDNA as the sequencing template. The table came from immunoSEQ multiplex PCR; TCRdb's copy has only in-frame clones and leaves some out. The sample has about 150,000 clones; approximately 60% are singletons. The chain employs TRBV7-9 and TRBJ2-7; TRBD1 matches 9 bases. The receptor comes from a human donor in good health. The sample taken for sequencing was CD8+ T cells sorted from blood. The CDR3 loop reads CASSGDGTGRSSYEQYF. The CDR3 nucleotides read TGTGCCAGCAGCGGAGACGGGACAGGGAGATCCTCCTACGAGCAGTACTTC.